These 9 T cell receptor beta chains originate from one sample sequenced in a study of prognosis after radiotherapy for stage I lung cancer. Genomic DNA was the source, and TCR beta CDR3 was amplified from it by two-round multiplex PCR. Specific primers for each TRBV and TRBJ gene were what first-round PCR used. TCRdb ran MiXCR on the multiplex PCR reads and lists one entry per CDR3 protein. The sample consists of about 18,000 distinct CDR3 sequences, roughly 55% of them appearing once. Specimen: PBMCs, collected before or after stereotactic body radiation therapy (not recorded which). All receptors come from a donor over 45 with non-small cell lung cancer.

This clonotype occurred many times. The J gene is TRBJ1-4, the V gene TRBV14; D perhaps matches TRBD1 (5 bases). This CDR3 region has 14 residues. The germline V gene encodes CDR1 SGHDN and CDR2 FVKESK. Trimming took off 0 bases at V and 10 bases at J, with 12 bases between the two ends. CDR3 nucleotide sequence: TGTGCCAGCAGCCAAGAGACAGTTCGGGGAAAACTGTTTTTT. Amino acids: CASSQETVRGKLFF.

This clonotype has at least ten counts. The rearrangement links TRBV4-1 to TRBJ2-3, with a possible D match to TRBD2 (5 bases). The CDR3 contains 16 residues. Per the germline V gene, CDR1 is MGHRA and CDR2 is YSYEKL. The V gene lost 1 base and the J gene lost 1 base, with 12 bases spanning the gap. DNA for the CDR3: TGCGCCAGCAGCCAAGGAATAGGAGGTGGCACAGATACGCAGTATTTT. This sequence encodes CASSQGIGGGTDTQYF.

This chain connects TRBV15 to TRBJ2-7, with a possible D match to TRBD1 (5 bases). CDR3 size: 12 residues. Per the germline V gene, CDR1 is LNHNV and CDR2 is YYDKDF (reference sequence). The V end lost 4 bases, the J end lost 6 bases, and 10 bases lay between the germline ends. CDR3 residues: CATSIQGSEQYF. CDR3 DNA: TGTGCCACCAGCATCCAGGGTTCCGAGCAGTACTTC.

This clonotype was observed at least ten times. This chain uses TRBV3-1 with TRBJ2-3; TRBD1 matches 7 bases. V dropped 1 base and J dropped 3; count of bases not matched to a gene: 4. This CDR3 spans 15 amino acids. Looked up from germline, CDR1 is LGHDT and CDR2 is YNNKEL (reference sequence). CDR3 bases: TGTGCCAGCAGCCAAGCAAGGGGGCTAACAGATACGCAGTATTTT. Its protein is CASSQARGLTDTQYF.

The chain is built from TRBV6-1 and TRBJ1-1; no clear D. The V end was cut by 0 bases, the J end by 0 bases, with 5 bases between. From germline, CDR1 is MNHNS and CDR2 SASEGT. The CDR3 loop spans 14 amino acids. The CDR3 bases are TGTGCCAGCAGTGAAGCGCTTGTGAACACTGAAGCTTTCTTT. This codes for CASSEALVNTEAFF.

To note about this clonotype: This likely stems from a read error, as it lies one base from a far larger clone. The chain uses TRBV6-8 and TRBJ2-2; D might be TRBD1 or TRBD2, each matching 6 bases. Trimming stripped 10 bases from V and 0 bases from J, with 24 bases between. Germline V CDR1 and CDR2: MNHGY, SAAAGT. This CDR3 has 18 amino acids. CDR3 in DNA: TGTGCCATCACCTACCCAGGGGCGGGGCAAGCGAACACCGGGGAGCTGTTTTTT. It codes for CAITYPGAGQANTGELFF.

The V call is TRBV6-1, the J call TRBJ1-2; 7 positions agree with TRBD1. CDR3 length: 15 residues. Germline CDR1 reads MNHNS; CDR2 reads SASEGT. V dropped 7 bases and J dropped 5; count of bases not matched to a gene: 13. This chain's CDR3 is CASIPPDRWPYGYTF. Here the CDR3 DNA reads TGTGCCAGCATTCCGCCGGACAGGTGGCCGTATGGCTACACCTTC.

As for this clonotype: This likely traces to a read error, being one base from a far larger clone. This chain joins TRBV6-4 and TRBJ2-7; D is unresolved. Per the germline V gene, CDR1 is MRHNA and CDR2 is SNTAGT. V lost 11 bases, J lost 0 bases, and 11 bases lay in between. The CDR3 totals 12 residues. CDR3 bases: TGTGCCGTGGGGTCGAGCTCCTACGAGCAGTACTTC. Protein: CAVGSSSYEQYF.

This sequence joins TRBV11-3 and TRBJ2-1; D is possibly TRBD2 (6 bases). Germline lookup yields CDR1 SGHNT and CDR2 YENEEA. With 1 base removed from V and 7 bases from J, the gap between germline ends came to 14 bases. The CDR3 runs 15 residues. The chain's CDR3 is CASSLGGGLYNEQFF. The DNA for the CDR3 is TGTGCCAGCAGCTTAGGTGGAGGGTTGTATAATGAGCAGTTCTTC.